The T cell receptor beta chain described here comes from a study of blood T cell repertoires in COVID-19. As for the study in general: Some COVID-19 samples were acute and others convalescent; all came from the United States, Italy and Spain. T cells, B-cell-depleted T cells, or PBMCs provided the cDNA or gDNA that served as material.

Authors' analysis steps: Researchers report that nucleated cell counts were estimated from reference gene primer amplification. Sequencing was performed with immunoSEQ multiplex PCR; in TCRdb, only in-frame clones are kept and a portion is missing. V, J and clone size were drawn from that table, and D and trimming were deduced from the DNA. The sample holds some 50,000 clones, roughly 78% seen once. Germline CDR1 and CDR2: SGHVS and FNYEAQ. The CDR3 extends over 15 amino acids. V was pared by 4 bases and J by 4 bases, with 7 bases of the junction left unmatched. Sequenced sample: peripheral blood. This chain links TRBV7-6 with TRBJ2-3; 8 bases align to TRBD2. The clonotype originates from a woman of 80 years or more with acute or convalescent COVID-19. CDR3 in DNA: TGTGCCAGCAGCTCATCAGCGGGAGTGGCAGATACGCAGTATTTT. This codes for CASSSSAGVADTQYF. Combining the CDR3 with reference TRBV7-6 and TRBJ2-3 gives the whole variable domain GAGVSQSPRYKVTKRGQDVALRCDPISGHVSLYWYRQALGQGPEFLTYFNYEAQQDKSGLPNDRFSAERPEGSISTLTIQRTEQRDSAMYRCASSSSAGVADTQYFGPGTRLTVL.